Presented here are 12 T cell receptor beta chains from one specimen sequenced in a study of cytomegalovirus exposure and HLA in healthy donors. The PCR had 60 Vbeta and 13 Jbeta primers. Produced via immunoSEQ multiplex PCR; TCRdb's table is partial and in-frame only. The table includes under 150,000 clones, roughly 77% detected once. Sequencing used PBMCs. These receptors all stem from a man aged 25 to 40 in good health and CMV-seronegative.

This clone was seen a handful of times. V is TRBV29-1 and J is TRBJ1-1; D is perhaps TRBD1 (5 bases). V gave up 6 bases and J gave up 0 bases, with 14 bases separating them. This CDR3 comprises 14 residues. Germline assignment: CDR1 SQVTM and CDR2 ANQGSEA. The CDR3 DNA is TGCAGCGTCGGGACTCCTCCTATGAACACTGAAGCTTTCTTT. This codes for CSVGTPPMNTEAFF.

Here the CDR3 reads CASSRRVGQGYEQYF. The CDR3 region has the DNA TGTGCCAGCAGCCGTAGAGTGGGACAGGGCTACGAGCAGTACTTC. The chain is built from TRBV7-6 and TRBJ2-7; TRBD1 aligns across 9 bases. The CDR3 runs to 15 residues. Germline lookup yields CDR1 SGHVS and CDR2 FNYEAQ. With V trimmed by 5 bases and J by 3 bases, 8 bases remained unmatched.

The V call is TRBV19, the J call TRBJ1-2, with 8 bases identical to TRBD1. The V and J ends lost 6 bases and 5 bases, in that order; junction bases with no gene match: 8. The V gene's germline CDR1 is LNHDA and CDR2 SQIVND (reference sequence). This CDR3 is built from 14 residues. CDR3 protein: CASRLDDRGYGYTF. Here the CDR3 DNA reads TGTGCCAGTAGATTGGATGACAGGGGTTATGGCTACACCTTC.

The J gene is TRBJ2-3, the V gene TRBV5-1, with TRBD2 identical over 11 bases. The CDR3 is made up of 15 amino acids. The trim removed 5 bases at V and 7 bases at J, leaving 9 bases unmatched. Germline values: CDR1 SGHRS, CDR2 YFSETQ. CDR3 bases: TGCGCCAGCAGTCGGACTAGCGGGTATTCGTATACGCAGTATTTT. This encodes CASSRTSGYSYTQYF.

This clone was counted a few times. V is TRBV19 and J is TRBJ2-1; D is unclear. The germline V and J ends were trimmed by 4 bases and 1 base, with 14 bases remaining between them. Germline-derived CDR1 and CDR2 are LNHDA and SQIVND (reference sequence). The CDR3 has 16 residues. The CDR3 DNA is TGTGCCAGTAGTAGACTCGCAGTGGGTTCCTACAATGAGCAGTTCTTC. Its translation: CASSRLAVGSYNEQFF.

CDR3 sequence: CASSPDQQSSGNTIYF. The CDR3, as DNA: TGTGCCAGCTCACCAGATCAACAGAGCTCTGGAAACACCATATATTTT. The chain recombines TRBV18 with TRBJ1-3; D call uncertain. The germline CDR1 and CDR2 sequences are KGHSH and LQKENI. Trimming removed 2 bases at V and 0 bases at J, with 11 bases between. The CDR3 has 16 amino acids.

V gene TRBV6-1 combines with J gene TRBJ2-2; TRBD2 matches at 7 bases. V was pared by 6 bases and J by 2 bases, with 6 bases of the junction left unmatched. Germline-derived CDR1 and CDR2 are MNHNS and SASEGT. The CDR3 runs 15 residues. CDR3 residues: CASRGLGRNTGELFF. The CDR3 coding sequence is TGTGCCAGCAGAGGACTAGGCAGAAACACCGGGGAGCTGTTTTTT.

This clone was detected only once. The chain couples TRBV10-2 to TRBJ2-2; tentatively, D is TRBD2 (5 bases). V was cut by 2 bases and J by 6 bases, with 10 bases left in between. Germline V gene sequence: CDR1 WSHSY, CDR2 SAAADI. The CDR3 totals 14 residues. The CDR3 sequence is CASSEEGIPGELFF. The CDR3, as DNA: TGCGCCAGCAGTGAGGAGGGAATCCCCGGGGAGCTGTTTTTT.

The V gene is TRBV21-1, the J gene TRBJ2-3; the D segment call TRBD2 is taken from the table without a DNA check. TRBV21-1 constitutes a pseudogene. There are 18 residues in the CDR3. The DNA of the CDR3 is TGTGCCAGCGGACAATGCGGGGGGTGGAGGAAAAACACAGATACGCAGTATTTT. Its translation: CASGQCGGWRKNTDTQYF.

This chain joins TRBV6-1 and TRBJ1-1; D is ambiguous. The CDR3 contains 14 residues. Germline V CDR1 and CDR2: MNHNS, SASEGT. Deletions cut 9 bases from V and 1 base from J, with 15 bases between. The CDR3 DNA follows: TGTGCCAGTTCCTTGATCGAGGAGAACACTGAAGCTTTCTTT. Encoded protein: CASSLIEENTEAFF.

Comments on this clone: At one boundary the junction diverges from the germline segment, which might be a read error. The chain recombines TRBV30 with TRBJ1-5, with no clear D. The CDR3 contains 13 residues. Looked up from germline, CDR1 is GTSNPN and CDR2 is SVGIG (reference sequence). As DNA, the CDR3 is TGTGCCTGGAATAAAGACTCGTATCAGCCCCAGAATTTT. Translated, it gives CAWNKDSYQPQNF.

The chain couples TRBV11-2 to TRBJ2-5; D is unresolved. The CDR3 extends over 12 amino acids. In germline, CDR1 is SGHAT, CDR2 FQNNGV. Trimming took 2 bases from V and 4 from J, leaving 5 bases between them. The CDR3 here is CASSLFRETQYF. CDR3 DNA sequence: TGTGCCAGCAGCTTATTTCGAGAGACCCAGTACTTC.